This is a list of T cell receptor beta chains from one sample in a study of CXCR3-negative and CXCR3-positive naive CD8 T cells. For each CDR3 protein, TCRdb gives one entry from its re-call of the 5' RACE reads, without DNA. The repertoire shows 90,000 to 100,000 distinct CDR3 sequences; the top ten hold approximately 1%. The sequencing sample was made of naive CXCR3+ CD8+ T cells from blood. The source of these receptors is a human donor in good health. Some clones in this sample may be carry-over from other donors' samples. CDR3s include the opening cysteine and the closing phenylalanine or tryptophan.

TRBV7-9	TRBJ2-3	CASSTGTGSGYF
TRBV14	TRBJ1-2	CASRSTGTGYGYTF
TRBV9	TRBJ2-1	CASSSPGRNSYNEKFF
TRBV7-9	TRBJ2-1	CASNPGWDEQFF
TRBV6-5	TRBJ2-3	CASSNRQGRTDTQYF
TRBV6-1	TRBJ2-3	CASTSGVTSGIYTQYF
TRBV13	TRBJ2-7	CASSSLRQIAYEQYF
TRBV24-1	TRBJ2-1	CATSTGYNEQFF
TRBV10-3	TRBJ2-3	CAISESGGGETDTQYF
TRBV6-2/TRBV6-3	TRBJ2-7	CASSYGLAGPYEQYF
TRBV28	TRBJ2-7	CASSKRGASTYEQYF
TRBV9	TRBJ2-5	CASSGGLAVQETQYF
TRBV29-1	TRBJ2-7	CSVEALGQDPGRPYPYEQYF
TRBV7-2	TRBJ2-5	CASSVIGRTEQETQYF
TRBV11-2	TRBJ2-2	CASSLSSGFGTENTGELFF
TRBV6-2/TRBV6-3	TRBJ2-3	CASGFLLTDTQYF
TRBV20-1	TRBJ2-7	CSARGLAGEHEQYF
TRBV28	TRBJ2-2	CASSWRLNTGELFF
TRBV5-1	TRBJ2-2	CASSKASDGSDTGELFF
TRBV3-1	TRBJ2-2	CASSQDIEGTANTGELFF
TRBV21-1	TRBJ2-4	CASTPLSTRTAAKNIQYF
TRBV14	TRBJ2-2	CASSQDSVSGELFF
TRBV27	TRBJ1-1	CASSRGQMNTEAFF
TRBV19	TRBJ2-1	CASSIILLSGNEQFF
TRBV20-1	TRBJ2-3	CSASKTSGGTDTQYF
TRBV12-3/TRBV12-4	TRBJ2-7	CASSLLPQGPYEQYF
TRBV29-1	TRBJ2-1	CSPRVRYEQFF
TRBV19	TRBJ1-5	CASSILQYNQPQHF
TRBV15	TRBJ2-7	CATSRGLADSYEQYF
TRBV18	TRBJ2-1	CASSAFGTGGGNEQFF